This T cell receptor beta chain was recorded in a study of CD8+ T cells in alopecia areata. TCR sequencing used cDNA made by reverse transcription of extracted RNA. The data were produced by immunoSEQ multiplex PCR, yet TCRdb's version contains in-frame clones alone and is incomplete. The data show approximately 120,000 clones, roughly 50% seen once. Researchers took lesional scalp punch biopsies and peripheral blood from people who were alopecia areata patients. PBMC-derived CD4+ and CD8+ T cells were sorted. Study-wide findings and caveats: Affected lesional scalp, above all in alopecia totalis/universalis, was more clonal than normal scalp.

CDR1 is MGHDK and CDR2 is SYGVNS in the germline V gene. The V end lost 2 bases, the J end lost 2 bases, and 4 bases lay between the germline ends. This CDR3 spans 12 amino acids. Remarks on this clone: Its antigen is currently unknown.

This receptor was taken from a human donor with alopecia areata. V and J are TRBV25-1 and TRBJ2-7, with D unclear. The sample taken for sequencing was NKG2D-low CD8+ T cells sorted from blood. The CDR3 loop reads CASSEAAYEQYF. For the CDR3, the DNA is TGTGCCAGCAGTGAAGCAGCCTACGAGCAGTACTTC.